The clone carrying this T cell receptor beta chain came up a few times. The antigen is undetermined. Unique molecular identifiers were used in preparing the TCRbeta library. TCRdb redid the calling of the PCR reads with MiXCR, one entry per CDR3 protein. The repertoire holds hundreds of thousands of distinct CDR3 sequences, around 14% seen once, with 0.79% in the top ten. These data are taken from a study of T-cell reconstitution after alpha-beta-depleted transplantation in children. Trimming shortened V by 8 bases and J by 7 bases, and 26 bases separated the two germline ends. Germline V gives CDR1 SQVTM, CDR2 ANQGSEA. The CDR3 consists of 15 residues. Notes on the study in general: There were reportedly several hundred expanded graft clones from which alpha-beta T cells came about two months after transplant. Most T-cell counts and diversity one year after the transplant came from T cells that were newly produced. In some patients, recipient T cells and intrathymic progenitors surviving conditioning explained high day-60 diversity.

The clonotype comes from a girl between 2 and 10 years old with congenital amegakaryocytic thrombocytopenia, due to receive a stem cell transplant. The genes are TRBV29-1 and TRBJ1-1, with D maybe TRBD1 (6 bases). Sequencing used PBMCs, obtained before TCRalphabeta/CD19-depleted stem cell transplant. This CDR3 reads CSTFRDNEPRGEAFF. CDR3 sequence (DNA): TGCAGCACATTCCGGGACAACGAACCTCGGGGTGAAGCTTTCTTT.